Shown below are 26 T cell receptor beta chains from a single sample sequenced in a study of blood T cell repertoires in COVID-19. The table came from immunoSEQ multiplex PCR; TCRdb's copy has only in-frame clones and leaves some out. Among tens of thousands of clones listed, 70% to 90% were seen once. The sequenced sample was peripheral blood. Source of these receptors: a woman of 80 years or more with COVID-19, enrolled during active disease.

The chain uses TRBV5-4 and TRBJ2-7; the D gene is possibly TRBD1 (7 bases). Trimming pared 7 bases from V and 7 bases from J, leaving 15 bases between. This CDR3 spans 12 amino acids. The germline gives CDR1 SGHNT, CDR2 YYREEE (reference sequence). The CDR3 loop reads CASLDRAGEQYF. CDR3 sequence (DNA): TGTGCCAGCCTTGACAGGGCGGGGGAGCAGTACTTC.

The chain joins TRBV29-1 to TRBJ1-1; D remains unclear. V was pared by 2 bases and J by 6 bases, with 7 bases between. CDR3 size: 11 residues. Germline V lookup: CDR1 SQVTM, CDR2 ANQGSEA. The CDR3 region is CSVEPLSEAFF. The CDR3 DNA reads TGCAGCGTTGAACCACTCTCTGAAGCTTTCTTT.

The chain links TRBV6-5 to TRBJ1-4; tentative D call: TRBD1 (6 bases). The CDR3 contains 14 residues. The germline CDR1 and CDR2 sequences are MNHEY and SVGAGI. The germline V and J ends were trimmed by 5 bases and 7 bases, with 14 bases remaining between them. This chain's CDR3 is CASSRRGGVEKLFF. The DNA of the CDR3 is TGTGCCAGCAGTAGGCGGGGGGGCGTTGAAAAACTGTTTTTT.

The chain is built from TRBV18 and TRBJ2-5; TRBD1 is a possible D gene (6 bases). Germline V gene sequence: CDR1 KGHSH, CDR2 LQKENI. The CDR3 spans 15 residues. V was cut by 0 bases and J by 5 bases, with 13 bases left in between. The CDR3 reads CASSPPNRVAETQYF. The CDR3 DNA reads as TGTGCCAGCTCACCACCAAACAGGGTGGCGGAGACCCAGTACTTC.

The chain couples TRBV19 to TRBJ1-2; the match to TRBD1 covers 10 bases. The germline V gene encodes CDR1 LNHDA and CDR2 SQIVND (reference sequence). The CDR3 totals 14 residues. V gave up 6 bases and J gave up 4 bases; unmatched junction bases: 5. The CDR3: CASRRQGATYGYTF. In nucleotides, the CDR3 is TGTGCCAGTAGAAGACAGGGGGCGACCTATGGCTACACCTTC.

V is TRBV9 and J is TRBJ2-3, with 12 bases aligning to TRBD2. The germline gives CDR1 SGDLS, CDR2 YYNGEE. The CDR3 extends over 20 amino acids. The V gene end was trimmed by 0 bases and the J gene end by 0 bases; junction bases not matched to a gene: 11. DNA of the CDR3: TGTGCCAGCAGCGTAGAGAGCGGGCTAGCGGGGGGGGCTAGCACAGATACGCAGTATTTT. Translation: CASSVESGLAGGASTDTQYF. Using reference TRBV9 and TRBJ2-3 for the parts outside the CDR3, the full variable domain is DSGVTQTPKHLITATGQRVTLRCSPRSGDLSVYWYQQSLDQGLQFLIQYYNGEERAKGNILERFSAQQFPDLHSELNLSSLELGDSALYFCASSVESGLAGGASTDTQYFGPGTRLTVL.

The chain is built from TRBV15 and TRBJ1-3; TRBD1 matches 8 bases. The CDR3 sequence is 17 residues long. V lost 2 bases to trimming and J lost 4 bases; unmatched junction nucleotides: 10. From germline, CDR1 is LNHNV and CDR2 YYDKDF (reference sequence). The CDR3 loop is CATSRRGQGMFGNTIYF. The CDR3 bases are TGTGCCACCAGCAGACGAGGACAGGGCATGTTCGGAAACACCATATATTTT.

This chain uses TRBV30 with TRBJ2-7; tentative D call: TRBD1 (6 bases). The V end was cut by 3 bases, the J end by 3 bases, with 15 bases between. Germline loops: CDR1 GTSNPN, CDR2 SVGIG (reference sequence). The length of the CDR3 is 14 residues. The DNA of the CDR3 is TGTGCCTGGAGCCCGGACAGCTTGAGCTACGAGCAGTACTTC. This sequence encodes CAWSPDSLSYEQYF.

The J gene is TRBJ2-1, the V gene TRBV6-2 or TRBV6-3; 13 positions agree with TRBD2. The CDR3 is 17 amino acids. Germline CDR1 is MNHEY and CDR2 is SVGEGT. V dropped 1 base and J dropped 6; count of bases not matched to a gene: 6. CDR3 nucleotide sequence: TGTGCCAGCAGTTACTACTCCGGACTAGCGGGAGTCAATGAGCAGTTCTTC. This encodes CASSYYSGLAGVNEQFF.

The CDR3 bases are TGTGCCTGGAGTGTAAGCGTCCAGGGTAGTTCACCCCTCCACTTT. Translating gives CAWSVSVQGSSPLHF. The chain has TRBV30 and TRBJ1-6; tentative D call: TRBD1 (5 bases). Germline V gene sequence: CDR1 GTSNPN, CDR2 SVGIG (reference sequence). The V and J ends lost 0 bases and 9 bases respectively, with 15 bases between them. CDR3 size: 15 residues. The entire variable domain, with the rest obtained from reference TRBV30 and TRBJ1-6, is as follows: SQTIHQWPATLVQPVGSPLSLECTVEGTSNPNLYWYRQAAGRGLQLLFYSVGIGQISSEVPQNLSASRPQDRQFILSSKKLLLSDSGFYLCAWSVSVQGSSPLHFGNGTRLTVT.

The CDR3 sequence: CASSQDPWGDRSPLHF. DNA for the CDR3: TGCGCCAGCAGCCAAGATCCGTGGGGAGATCGTTCACCCCTCCACTTT. The J gene is TRBJ1-6, the V gene TRBV4-3, with D hard to call. This CDR3 has 16 amino acids. Germline V gene sequence: CDR1 LGHNA, CDR2 YSLEER. The V gene lost 0 bases and the J gene lost 9 bases, with 15 bases spanning the gap.

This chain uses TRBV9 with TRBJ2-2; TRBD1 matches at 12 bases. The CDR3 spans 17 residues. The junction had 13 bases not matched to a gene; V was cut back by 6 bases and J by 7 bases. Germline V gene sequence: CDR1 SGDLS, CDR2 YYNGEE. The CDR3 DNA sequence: TGTGCCAGCACCCCATCAGGGACAGGGGGCTGGGGCGGGGAGCTGTTTTTT. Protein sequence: CASTPSGTGGWGGELFF.

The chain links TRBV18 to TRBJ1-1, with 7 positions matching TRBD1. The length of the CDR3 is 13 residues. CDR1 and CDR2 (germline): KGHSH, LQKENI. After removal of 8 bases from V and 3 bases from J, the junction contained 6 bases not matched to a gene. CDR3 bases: TGTGCCAGCCAGGGGGTCGGGGACACTGAAGCTTTCTTT. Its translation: CASQGVGDTEAFF.

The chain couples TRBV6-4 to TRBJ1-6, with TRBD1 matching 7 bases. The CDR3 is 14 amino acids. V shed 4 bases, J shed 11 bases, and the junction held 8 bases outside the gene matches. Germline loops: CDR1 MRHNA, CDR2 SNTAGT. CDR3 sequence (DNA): TGTGCCAGCAGTGGGTCCCTCAGGGGGACACCCCTCCACTTT. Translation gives CASSGSLRGTPLHF.

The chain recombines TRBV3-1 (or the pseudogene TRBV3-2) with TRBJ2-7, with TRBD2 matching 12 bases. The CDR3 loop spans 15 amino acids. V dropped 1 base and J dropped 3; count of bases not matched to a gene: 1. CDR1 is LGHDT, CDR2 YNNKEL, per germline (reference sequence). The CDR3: CASSQGGLAGYEQYF. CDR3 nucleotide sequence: TGTGCCAGCAGCCAAGGGGGACTAGCGGGCTACGAGCAGTACTTC.

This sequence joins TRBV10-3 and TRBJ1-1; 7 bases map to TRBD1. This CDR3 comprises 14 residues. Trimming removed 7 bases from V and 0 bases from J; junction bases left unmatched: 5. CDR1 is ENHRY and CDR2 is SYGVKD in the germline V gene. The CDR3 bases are TGTGCCATCACTCCGACAGGGTTGAACACTGAAGCTTTCTTT. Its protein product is CAITPTGLNTEAFF.

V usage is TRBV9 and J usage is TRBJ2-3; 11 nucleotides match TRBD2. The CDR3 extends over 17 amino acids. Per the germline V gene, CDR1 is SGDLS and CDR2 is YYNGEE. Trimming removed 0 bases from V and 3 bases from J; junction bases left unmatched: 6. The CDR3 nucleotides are TGTGCCAGCAGCGTAGTCCGGTCTAGCGGGGGGACAGATACGCAGTATTTT. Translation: CASSVVRSSGGTDTQYF.

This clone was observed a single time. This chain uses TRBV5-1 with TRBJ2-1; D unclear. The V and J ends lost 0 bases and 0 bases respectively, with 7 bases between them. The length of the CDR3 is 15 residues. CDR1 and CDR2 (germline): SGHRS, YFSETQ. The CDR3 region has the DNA TGCGCCAGCAGCTTGGACAGTTACTCCTACAATGAGCAGTTCTTC. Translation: CASSLDSYSYNEQFF. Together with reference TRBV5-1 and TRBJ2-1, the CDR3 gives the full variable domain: KAGVTQTPRYLIKTRGQQVTLSCSPISGHRSVSWYQQTPGQGLQFLFEYFSETQRNKGNFPGRFSGRQFSNSRSEMNVSTLELGDSALYLCASSLDSYSYNEQFFGPGTRLTVL.

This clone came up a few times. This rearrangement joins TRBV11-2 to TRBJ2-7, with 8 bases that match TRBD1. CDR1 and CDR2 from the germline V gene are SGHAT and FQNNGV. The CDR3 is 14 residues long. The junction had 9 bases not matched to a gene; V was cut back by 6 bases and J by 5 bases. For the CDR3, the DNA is TGTGCCAGCAGTCTCGGACAGGGACCGGACGAGCAGTACTTC. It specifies CASSLGQGPDEQYF.

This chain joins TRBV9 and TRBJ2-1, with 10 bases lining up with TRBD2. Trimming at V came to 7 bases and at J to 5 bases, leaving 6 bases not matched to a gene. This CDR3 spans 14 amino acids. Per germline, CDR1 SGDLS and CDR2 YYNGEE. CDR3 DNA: TGTGCCAGCTCTCGGACTAGCGGAGACAATGAGCAGTTCTTC. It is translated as CASSRTSGDNEQFF.

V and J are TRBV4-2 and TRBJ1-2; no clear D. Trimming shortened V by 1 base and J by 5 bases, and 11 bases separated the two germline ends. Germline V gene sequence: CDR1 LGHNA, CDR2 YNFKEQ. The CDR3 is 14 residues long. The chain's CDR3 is CASSQAEGSYGYTF. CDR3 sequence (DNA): TGTGCCAGCAGCCAAGCGGAGGGCTCGTATGGCTACACCTTC.

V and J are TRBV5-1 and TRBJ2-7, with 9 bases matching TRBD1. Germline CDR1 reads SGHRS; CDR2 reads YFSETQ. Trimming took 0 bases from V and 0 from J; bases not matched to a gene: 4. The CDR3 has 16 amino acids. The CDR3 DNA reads TGCGCCAGCAGCTTGGTACAGGGGGCTCACTCCTACGAGCAGTACTTC. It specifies CASSLVQGAHSYEQYF.

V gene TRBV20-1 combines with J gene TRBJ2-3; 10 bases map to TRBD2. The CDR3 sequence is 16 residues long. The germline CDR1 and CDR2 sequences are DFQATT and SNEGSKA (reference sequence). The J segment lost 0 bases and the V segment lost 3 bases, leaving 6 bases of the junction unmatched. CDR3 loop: CSASLGTSASTDTQYF. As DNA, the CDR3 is TGCAGTGCTAGTCTCGGGACTAGCGCCAGCACAGATACGCAGTATTTT.

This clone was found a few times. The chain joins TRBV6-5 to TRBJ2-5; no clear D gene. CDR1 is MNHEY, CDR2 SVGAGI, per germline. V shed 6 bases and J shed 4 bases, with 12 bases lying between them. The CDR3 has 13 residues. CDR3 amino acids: CASRVTVGETQYF. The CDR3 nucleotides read TGTGCCAGCAGAGTTACAGTTGGAGAGACCCAGTACTTC.

CDR3 amino acids: CASSLAGGHEQYF. As DNA, the CDR3 is TGTGCCAGCAGCTTAGCAGGGGGCCACGAGCAGTACTTC. J is TRBJ2-7 and V is TRBV7-2, with 7 nucleotides matching TRBD1. Germline CDR1 SGHTA, CDR2 FQGNSA. Trimming cost V 0 bases and J 5 bases; bases outside gene matches: 1. The length of the CDR3 is 13 residues.

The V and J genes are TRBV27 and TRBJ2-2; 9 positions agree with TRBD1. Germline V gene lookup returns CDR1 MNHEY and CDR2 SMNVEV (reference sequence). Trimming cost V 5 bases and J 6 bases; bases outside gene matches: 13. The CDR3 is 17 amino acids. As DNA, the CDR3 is TGTGCCAGCAGTACTCTCCGTGGGACAGGGATCTCCGGGGAGCTGTTTTTT. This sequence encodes CASSTLRGTGISGELFF.